The 27 T cell receptor beta chains reported below all come from one sample, sequenced in a study of CD8 T cells in Susac syndrome. RNA totalling roughly 0.5 to 1 ug underwent reverse transcription with random hexamers. TCRdb reprocessed the immunoSEQ multiplex PCR reads via MiXCR and lists one record per CDR3 protein. There are 150,000 to 200,000 distinct CDR3 sequences in the sample; about 96% occur only once, and approximately 0.12% lies in the top ten. The sequenced sample consisted of CD4+ T cells from PBMCs. The receptors were gathered from a human donor with Susac syndrome.

The genes are TRBV6-5 and TRBJ2-7; D may correspond to TRBD1 or TRBD2 (6 bases each). From germline, CDR1 is MNHEY and CDR2 SVGAGI. Trimming removed 11 bases at V and 0 bases at J, with 17 bases between. CDR3 size: 14 residues. The CDR3 loop is CAPGPGGNSYEQYV. In DNA, the CDR3 is TGTGCCCCTGGCCCCGGGGGCAACTCCTACGAGCAGTACGTC.

This sequence joins TRBV7-9 and TRBJ2-5; D unclear. The V end was cut by 2 bases, the J end by 10 bases, with 14 bases between. This CDR3 is built from 13 residues. The V gene's germline CDR1 is SEHNR and CDR2 FQNEAQ (reference sequence). This chain's CDR3 is CASSLYKDQSQYF. The CDR3 DNA sequence: TGTGCCAGCAGCTTATATAAGGATCAGAGCCAGTACTTC.

J is TRBJ1-1 and V is TRBV19; possibly TRBD1 for D (6 bases). Per germline, CDR1 LNHDA and CDR2 SQIVND (reference sequence). Trimming took off 5 bases at V and 8 bases at J, with 18 bases between the two ends. The CDR3 loop spans 14 amino acids. For the CDR3, the DNA is TGTGCCAGTAGTCTGCGACAGGCTGCACGAGAAGCTTTCTTT. Translating gives CASSLRQAAREAFF. Variable domain in full (rest from reference TRBV19 and TRBJ1-1): DGGITQSPKYLFRKEGQNVTLSCEQNLNHDAMYWYRQDPGQGLRLIYYSQIVNDFQKGDIAEGYSVSREKKESFPLTVTSAQKNPTAFYLCASSLRQAAREAFFGQGTRLTVV.

The chain combines TRBV6-2 or TRBV6-3 with TRBJ1-6; D unresolved. Trimming took off 5 bases at V and 9 bases at J, with 11 bases between the two ends. Per germline, CDR1 MNHEY and CDR2 SVGEGT. This CDR3 has 13 residues. CDR3 protein: CASSTDWSSPLHF. Written as DNA, the CDR3 is TGTGCCAGCAGTACCGACTGGAGTTCACCCCTCCACTTT.

The rearrangement links TRBV4-3 to TRBJ1-1; the D is unclear. The CDR3 contains 14 residues. Germline lookup yields CDR1 LGHNA and CDR2 YSLEER. The germline V and J ends were trimmed by 4 bases and 3 bases, with 12 bases remaining between them. CDR3 amino acids: CASSLLPGDTEAFF. As DNA, the CDR3 is TGCGCCAGCAGCCTCCTCCCGGGAGACACTGAAGCTTTCTTT.

The rearrangement joins TRBV28 to TRBJ2-1, with 10 bases lining up with TRBD2. CDR3 size: 15 residues. V lost 7 bases to trimming and J lost 8 bases; unmatched junction nucleotides: 11. Germline V gene data show CDR1 as MDHEN and CDR2 as SYDVKM. CDR3 residues: CASNTAGGPAYEQFF. CDR3 nucleotide sequence: TGTGCCAGCAACACAGCGGGGGGGCCTGCCTATGAGCAGTTCTTC.

This clonotype occurred once. The chain carries TRBV4-2 and TRBJ2-5; 11 nucleotides line up with TRBD1. The V segment lost 4 bases and the J segment 2 bases; nucleotides outside the gene matches: 3. Germline values: CDR1 LGHNA, CDR2 YNFKEQ. The CDR3 has 15 amino acids. The CDR3 sequence: CASSRWDRGQETQYF. The CDR3, as DNA: TGTGCCAGCAGCCGCTGGGACAGGGGGCAAGAGACCCAGTACTTC.

This chain joins TRBV4-3 and TRBJ2-1; possibly TRBD2 for D (5 bases). The CDR3 sequence is 17 residues long. Germline assignment: CDR1 LGHNA and CDR2 YSLEER. Trimming took off 1 base at V and 3 bases at J, with 16 bases between the two ends. This CDR3 is CASSQGPGLAVYNEQFF. The CDR3 region has the DNA TGCGCCAGCAGCCAAGGCCCCGGGCTAGCCGTCTACAATGAGCAGTTCTTC.

The V gene is TRBV28, the J gene TRBJ2-5; maybe TRBD1 (6 bases). Trimming pared 6 bases from V and 1 base from J, leaving 12 bases between. CDR3 size: 14 residues. CDR1 MDHEN and CDR2 SYDVKM come from the germline V gene. CDR3 DNA: TGTGCCAGCAGACGACAGGAACCCCAAGAGACCCAGTACTTC. As protein: CASRRQEPQETQYF.

J is TRBJ2-3 and V is TRBV4-3; weak D call: TRBD1 (6 bases). The V and J ends lost 1 base and 1 base respectively, with 15 bases between them. Germline V gives CDR1 LGHNA, CDR2 YSLEER. CDR3 size: 17 residues. CDR3 sequence: CASSQGPQGPGTDTQYF. The DNA for the CDR3 is TGCGCCAGCAGCCAAGGTCCACAGGGTCCCGGCACAGATACGCAGTATTTT.

The V and J genes are TRBV6-1 and TRBJ2-7, with D possibly being TRBD1 (5 bases). Germline V gives CDR1 MNHNS, CDR2 SASEGT. Trimming took off 3 bases at V and 6 bases at J, with 12 bases between the two ends. The CDR3 consists of 13 residues. In DNA form, the CDR3 reads TGTGCCAGCAGTGACAGGGCGGTCCTCGAGCAGTACTTC. Protein product: CASSDRAVLEQYF.

The genes are TRBV4-3 and TRBJ1-2; D remains ambiguous. The CDR3 consists of 15 residues. The V end was cut by 0 bases, the J end by 5 bases, with 13 bases between. CDR1 LGHNA and CDR2 YSLEER come from the germline V gene. In DNA, the CDR3 is TGCGCCAGCAGCCAAGACCGGGAAAACCATTATGGCTACACCTTC. Its translation is CASSQDRENHYGYTF.

The rearrangement joins TRBV12-3 or TRBV12-4 to TRBJ1-1; no reliable D call. Trimming took 1 base from V and 8 from J, leaving 11 bases between them. The CDR3 loop spans 13 amino acids. The CDR3 spells CASSLGSEAEAFF. For the CDR3, the DNA is TGTGCCAGCAGTTTAGGATCCGAGGCCGAAGCTTTCTTT.

This rearrangement joins TRBV30 to TRBJ2-5; the match to TRBD2 covers 8 bases. This CDR3 has 14 amino acids. Trimming cost V 3 bases and J 7 bases; bases outside gene matches: 10. Germline assignment: CDR1 GTSNPN and CDR2 SVGIG (reference sequence). The CDR3 loop reads CAWSHGGGTGTQYF. The CDR3 region has the DNA TGTGCCTGGAGCCACGGGGGGGGTACGGGGACCCAGTACTTC.

J is TRBJ1-2 and V is TRBV29-1, with D perhaps matching TRBD1 (5 bases). CDR1 and CDR2 (germline): SQVTM, ANQGSEA. The CDR3 spans 11 residues. Between the trimmed V and J ends, which lost 7 bases and 8 bases, there was a span of 14 bases. The CDR3 DNA follows: TGCAGCGCTTTGGGAGGGGCCGGCTACACCTTC. Its translation: CSALGGAGYTF.

The chain carries TRBV5-1 and TRBJ1-3; a weak D match, TRBD1 (6 bases). V gave up 4 bases and J gave up 0 bases, with 11 bases separating them. The CDR3 has 15 residues. Per the germline V gene, CDR1 is SGHRS and CDR2 is YFSETQ. The CDR3 reads CASSPRGLSGNTIYF. The DNA of the CDR3 is TGCGCCAGCAGCCCCAGGGGCCTCTCTGGAAACACCATATATTTT.

The V gene is TRBV9, the J gene TRBJ2-7; either TRBD1 or TRBD2 may fit D (5 bases each). The CDR3 extends over 14 amino acids. Deletions cut 3 bases from V and 0 bases from J, with 10 bases between. Germline-derived CDR1 and CDR2 are SGDLS and YYNGEE. The CDR3 DNA reads TGTGCCAGCAGCGCCTCCGGGACCTCCTACGAGCAGTACTTC. Translation: CASSASGTSYEQYF.

The chain links TRBV20-1 to TRBJ1-2; 9 nucleotides line up with TRBD1. The CDR3 length is 14 residues. V shed 6 bases, J shed 7 bases, and the junction held 12 bases outside the gene matches. The germline gives CDR1 DFQATT, CDR2 SNEGSKA (reference sequence). CDR3 region: CSATLQGAIVGYTF. The CDR3 DNA reads TGCAGTGCCACTCTACAGGGGGCTATAGTTGGCTACACCTTC.

This clonotype showed up just once. The chain joins TRBV15 to TRBJ1-4, with 7 bases identical to TRBD1. The CDR3 has 15 residues. The trim removed 0 bases at V and 10 bases at J, leaving 8 bases unmatched. CDR1 and CDR2 from the germline V gene are LNHNV and YYDKDF (reference sequence). The CDR3 bases are TGTGCCACCAGCAGAGATTACGACAGGGTAGGAAAACTGTTTTTT. Translation gives CATSRDYDRVGKLFF. The whole variable domain, remainder taken from reference TRBV15 and TRBJ1-4, is DAMVIQNPRYQVTQFGKPVTLSCSQTLNHNVMYWYQQKSSQAPKLLFHYYDKDFNNEADTPDNFQSRRPNTSFCFLDIRSPGLGDTAMYLCATSRDYDRVGKLFFGSGTQLSVL.

V usage is TRBV20-1 and J usage is TRBJ1-1, with 8 bases that match TRBD1. Germline-derived CDR1 and CDR2 are DFQATT and SNEGSKA (reference sequence). The CDR3 is 14 residues long. Germline trimming cut 6 bases from V and 1 base from J; bases unmatched to any gene: 7. CDR3 DNA: TGCAGTGCACAACCCGGGACAGGGAACACTGAAGCTTTCTTT. Its protein is CSAQPGTGNTEAFF.

This chain uses TRBV20-1 with TRBJ2-1; TRBD2 might be the D (5 bases). Germline lookup yields CDR1 DFQATT and CDR2 SNEGSKA (reference sequence). V dropped 5 bases and J dropped 8 bases, with 13 bases sitting between them. CDR3 length: 12 amino acids. Here the CDR3 reads CSAALASHEQFF. The CDR3 DNA reads TGCAGTGCTGCCTTGGCTAGCCATGAGCAGTTCTTC.

The CDR3 nucleotides are TGTGCCAGCAGCGGGAGGAGGGAAGCTTTCTTT. Its protein is CASSGRREAFF. J is TRBJ1-1 and V is TRBV3-1; D remains unclear. This CDR3 has 11 amino acids. Trimming took off 5 bases at V and 8 bases at J, with 9 bases between the two ends. Germline V gene lookup returns CDR1 LGHDT and CDR2 YNNKEL (reference sequence).

V usage is TRBV4-2 and J usage is TRBJ2-5; 7 nucleotides match TRBD2. The J segment lost 4 bases and the V segment lost 0 bases, leaving 2 bases of the junction unmatched. Looked up from germline, CDR1 is LGHNA and CDR2 is YNFKEQ. The CDR3 consists of 14 residues. This CDR3 reads CASSQDSGGETQYF. DNA of the CDR3: TGTGCCAGCAGCCAAGATTCGGGAGGAGAGACCCAGTACTTC.

This chain joins TRBV29-1 and TRBJ1-4; no clear D. This CDR3 region has 15 residues. The germline CDR1 and CDR2 sequences are SQVTM and ANQGSEA. V lost 0 bases, J lost 0 bases, and 8 bases lay in between. CDR3 in DNA: TGCAGCGTTGAAGATGGCTCGTCAACTAATGAAAAACTGTTTTTT. Its translation is CSVEDGSSTNEKLFF.

The chain carries TRBV30 and TRBJ1-5; a weak D match, TRBD1 (6 bases). Looked up from germline, CDR1 is GTSNPN and CDR2 is SVGIG (reference sequence). The length of the CDR3 is 13 residues. The CDR3 protein is CASGAGMDQPQHF. The CDR3 bases are TGTGCTTCGGGGGCGGGAATGGATCAGCCCCAGCATTTT.

The chain carries TRBV20-1 and TRBJ2-5, with 7 bases that match TRBD1. The CDR3 runs to 14 residues. V was pared by 2 bases and J by 1 base, with 4 bases of the junction left unmatched. CDR1 is DFQATT, CDR2 SNEGSKA, per germline (reference sequence). DNA for the CDR3: TGCAGTGCTAGACACAGACAGGGCCAAGAGACCCAGTACTTC. This translates into CSARHRQGQETQYF.

This chain links TRBV28 with TRBJ2-2, with 9 bases that match TRBD1. CDR3 length: 13 amino acids. Germline V lookup: CDR1 MDHEN, CDR2 SYDVKM. V lost 11 bases, J lost 6 bases, and 7 bases stayed unmatched. This chain's CDR3 is CAVGDRESGELFF. DNA of the CDR3: TGTGCCGTTGGGGACAGGGAATCCGGGGAGCTGTTTTTT.